Below, 27 T cell receptor beta chains from the same sample are listed, as sequenced in a study of T cell repertoires in aging, cancer and after chemotherapy. Rearranged V-D-J TRB sequences were amplified with a mixed TRB-A/B primer pool. TCRdb fed the multiplex PCR reads into MiXCR, producing one record per CDR3 protein. The sample contains about a thousand distinct CDR3 sequences, roughly 85% of which appear only once. The template was genomic DNA from peripheral blood, not RNA. Sequencing was carried out using blood. These receptors originate from a human donor with a solid tumor.

The V and J genes are TRBV19 and TRBJ1-3; D ambiguous. Germline V gene sequence: CDR1 LNHDA, CDR2 SQIVND (reference sequence). Between the trimmed V and J ends, which lost 5 bases and 8 bases, there was a span of 13 bases. CDR3 length: 13 residues. This chain's CDR3 is CASSAVPVDTIYF. The CDR3 DNA reads TGTGCCAGTAGTGCGGTTCCGGTGGACACCATATATTTT. The variable domain in full, completed from reference TRBV19 and TRBJ1-3, reads DGGITQSPKYLFRKEGQNVTLSCEQNLNHDAMYWYRQDPGQGLRLIYYSQIVNDFQKGDIAEGYSVSREKKESFPLTVTSAQKNPTAFYLCASSAVPVDTIYFGEGSWLTVV.

This clonotype appeared once. The J gene is TRBJ1-1, the V gene TRBV19; D ambiguous. V was clipped by 6 bases and J by 0 bases, with 11 bases between them. CDR1 LNHDA and CDR2 SQIVND come from the germline V gene (reference sequence). This CDR3 spans 14 amino acids. CDR3 in DNA: TGTGCCAGTAGCATCTGGAGCATGAACACTGAAGCTTTCTTT. It yields the protein CASSIWSMNTEAFF.

This rearrangement joins TRBV20-1 to TRBJ1-1, with TRBD1 as a possible D gene (5 bases). Trimming cost V 3 bases and J 3 bases, with 14 bases left between them. Germline V lookup: CDR1 DFQATT, CDR2 SNEGSKA (reference sequence). The CDR3 covers 14 residues. CDR3 sequence (DNA): TGCAGTGCTAGCAGGCAGGGAGTCGACACTGAAGCTTTCTTT. Amino acids: CSASRQGVDTEAFF.

V and J are TRBV20-1 and TRBJ1-2; D remains unclear. The CDR3 runs 11 residues. The germline CDR1 and CDR2 sequences are DFQATT and SNEGSKA (reference sequence). V lost 2 bases to trimming and J lost 4 bases, with 5 bases between them. CDR3 region: CSARPSYGYTF. Here the CDR3 DNA reads TGCAGTGCTAGACCTTCCTATGGCTACACCTTC.

The V call is TRBV27, the J call TRBJ2-7; weak D call: TRBD1 (7 bases). CDR1 is MNHEY and CDR2 is SMNVEV in the germline V gene (reference sequence). The CDR3 is 14 residues long. Trimming cost V 0 bases and J 6 bases, with 12 bases left between them. The CDR3 DNA reads as TGTGCCAGCAGTTTATCCGGAGGGGGCGTCGAGCAGTACTTC. Amino acid sequence: CASSLSGGGVEQYF.

The CDR3 protein is CASSVGAGLAKNIQYF. CDR3 bases: TGTGCCAGCAGCGTTGGGGCAGGACTAGCCAAAAACATTCAGTACTTC. The chain employs TRBV7-9 and TRBJ2-4; D might be TRBD1 or TRBD2, each matching 5 bases. Trimming removed 5 bases at V and 0 bases at J, with 14 bases between. Germline CDR1 SEHNR, CDR2 FQNEAQ (reference sequence). There are 16 residues in the CDR3. Full variable domain (rest looked up from reference TRBV7-9 and TRBJ2-4): DTGVSQNPRHKITKRGQNVTFRCDPISEHNRLYWYRQTLGQGPEFLTYFQNEAQLEKSRLLSDRFSAERPKGSFSTLEIQRTEQGDSAMYLCASSVGAGLAKNIQYFGAGTRLSVL.

V and J are TRBV7-2 and TRBJ1-5, with D possibly matching TRBD1 (6 bases). Per germline, CDR1 SGHTA and CDR2 FQGNSA. V was shortened by 1 base and J by 1 base, with 17 bases between the two germline ends. The CDR3 has 18 residues. CDR3 DNA: TGTGCCAGCAGCTTAGTTGGCGGGGGCGGGTTCAGCAATCAGCCCCAGCATTTT. This gives the protein CASSLVGGGGFSNQPQHF.

The chain has TRBV19 and TRBJ1-1; no clear D. The CDR3 spans 13 residues. The V and J ends lost 9 bases and 3 bases respectively, with 14 bases between them. CDR1 and CDR2 from the germline V gene are LNHDA and SQIVND (reference sequence). The CDR3 spells CASTQKRDTEAFF. CDR3 DNA sequence: TGTGCCAGCACACAGAAAAGGGACACTGAAGCTTTCTTT.

This chain links TRBV11-1 with TRBJ2-5, with D unclear. CDR1 SGHAT and CDR2 FQDESV come from the germline V gene (reference sequence). The CDR3 length is 15 residues. Trimming left V 5 bases short and J 2 bases short, with 15 bases between. Here the CDR3 DNA reads TGTGCCAGCAGCCCAACCGCCGTCCCTCAAGAGACCCAGTACTTC. Amino acids: CASSPTAVPQETQYF. The variable domain in full, with the rest retrieved from reference TRBV11-1 and TRBJ2-5, is EAEVAQSPRYKITEKSQAVAFWCDPISGHATLYWYRQILGQGPELLVQFQDESVVDDSQLPKDRFSAERLKGVDSTLKIQPAELGDSAMYLCASSPTAVPQETQYFGPGTRLLVL.

The rearrangement uses TRBV6-1 and TRBJ2-7; D remains ambiguous. The CDR3 is made up of 14 amino acids. The germline CDR1 and CDR2 sequences are MNHNS and SASEGT. Trimming took off 5 bases at V and 3 bases at J, with 14 bases between the two ends. For the CDR3, the DNA is TGTGCCAGCAGTTATCGTGTGGGCGACTACGAGCAGTACTTC. Its translation is CASSYRVGDYEQYF.

The rearrangement joins TRBV6-5 to TRBJ2-7; perhaps TRBD1 as D (5 bases). This CDR3 has 13 residues. Germline V gene data show CDR1 as MNHEY and CDR2 as SVGAGI. Trimming left V 6 bases short and J 2 bases short, with 11 bases between. The chain's CDR3 is CASRETATYEQYF. The CDR3, as DNA: TGTGCCAGCAGAGAGACAGCAACCTACGAGCAGTACTTC.

This clonotype was found once. The chain couples TRBV19 to TRBJ1-2; tentative D call: TRBD1 (6 bases). The germline V gene encodes CDR1 LNHDA and CDR2 SQIVND (reference sequence). The V and J ends lost 4 bases and 4 bases respectively, with 10 bases between them. This CDR3 has 13 amino acids. The CDR3 reads CASSRTELYGYTF. In DNA form, the CDR3 reads TGTGCCAGTAGTAGGACAGAACTCTATGGCTACACCTTC.

The rearrangement uses TRBV11-3 and TRBJ2-7, with 11 bases fitting TRBD1. Unmatched junction bases numbered 6, after V lost 8 bases and J lost 6 bases. Per the germline V gene, CDR1 is SGHNT and CDR2 is YENEEA. The CDR3 spans 13 residues. The CDR3 spells CASRRTGGREQYF. The CDR3, as DNA: TGTGCCAGCCGAAGGACAGGGGGCCGCGAGCAGTACTTC.

V is TRBV5-1 and J is TRBJ1-2, with a tentative D call TRBD1 (6 bases). The V gene's germline CDR1 is SGHRS and CDR2 YFSETQ. V lost 4 bases, J lost 4 bases, and 11 bases lay in between. The CDR3 runs 13 residues. CDR3 region: CASSPGGAYGYTF. The CDR3 coding sequence is TGCGCCAGCAGCCCGGGGGGGGCCTATGGCTACACCTTC.

The V and J genes are TRBV19 and TRBJ2-5; the match to TRBD2 covers 9 bases. CDR3 length: 16 residues. CDR1 and CDR2 from the germline V gene are LNHDA and SQIVND (reference sequence). With 3 bases clipped from V and 2 bases from J, the junction kept 7 bases outside the gene matches. The CDR3 reads CASSISAGGGQETQYF. Written as DNA, the CDR3 is TGTGCCAGTAGTATTTCGGCGGGAGGGGGGCAAGAGACCCAGTACTTC.

The J gene is TRBJ1-2, the V gene TRBV30; D is uncertain. Germline V gives CDR1 GTSNPN, CDR2 SVGIG (reference sequence). The CDR3 runs to 13 residues. With 3 bases removed from V and 8 bases from J, the gap between germline ends came to 16 bases. For the CDR3, the DNA is TGTGCCTGGAGGCAGGCCGGAGTGAAGGGCTACACCTTC. It specifies CAWRQAGVKGYTF. Using reference TRBV30 and TRBJ1-2 for the parts outside the CDR3, the full variable domain is SQTIHQWPATLVQPVGSPLSLECTVEGTSNPNLYWYRQAAGRGLQLLFYSVGIGQISSEVPQNLSASRPQDRQFILSSKKLLLSDSGFYLCAWRQAGVKGYTFGSGTRLTVV.

V gene TRBV27 combines with J gene TRBJ1-2; 8 nucleotides align to TRBD1. CDR3 length equals 14 residues. J was trimmed by 2 bases and V by 6 bases; bases with no gene match: 5. Germline assignment: CDR1 MNHEY and CDR2 SMNVEV (reference sequence). The CDR3 nucleotides read TGTGCCAGCAGGGGGACAGGACTGAACTATGGCTACACCTTC. As protein: CASRGTGLNYGYTF.

This chain joins TRBV6-1 and TRBJ1-1; 10 bases fit TRBD1. V lost 7 bases and J lost 11; bases outside the gene matches: 13. This CDR3 has 14 residues. CDR1 and CDR2 (germline): MNHNS, SASEGT. The CDR3 DNA reads TGTGCCAGCACCTCAATCGGGACAGGGGAGGATGCTTTCTTT. Its translation: CASTSIGTGEDAFF.

The V call is TRBV6-8, the J call TRBJ2-5, with 8 bases identical to TRBD1. The length of the CDR3 is 13 residues. The V gene end was trimmed by 6 bases and the J gene end by 6 bases; junction bases not matched to a gene: 6. The germline V gene has CDR1 MNHGY and CDR2 SAAAGT. Here the CDR3 reads CASSDRGLKTQYF. The CDR3 bases are TGTGCCAGCAGCGACAGGGGACTGAAGACCCAGTACTTC.

The V gene is TRBV7-2, the J gene TRBJ2-1; D is unresolved. V was trimmed by 0 bases and J by 4 bases, leaving 13 bases between them. This CDR3 is 16 amino acids long. From germline, CDR1 is SGHTA and CDR2 FQGNSA. As DNA, the CDR3 is TGTGCCAGCAGCTTAGCCCTACTCTTAGGTTACAATGAGCAGTTCTTC. Protein: CASSLALLLGYNEQFF.

This chain joins TRBV20-1 and TRBJ2-3, with D tentatively TRBD2 (7 bases). CDR1 is DFQATT and CDR2 is SNEGSKA in the germline V gene (reference sequence). Trimming left V 1 base short and J 3 bases short, with 17 bases between. The CDR3 has 16 residues. In nucleotides, the CDR3 is TGCAGTGCTAGAGCCGGAGCGGGACACGAAACAGATACGCAGTATTTT. Amino acid sequence: CSARAGAGHETDTQYF.

This chain uses TRBV20-1 with TRBJ1-1, with D unclear. V was pared by 0 bases and J by 0 bases, with 8 bases between. Germline V gene data show CDR1 as DFQATT and CDR2 as SNEGSKA (reference sequence). The CDR3 runs 14 residues. CDR3 region: CSARDLRLNTEAFF. Here the CDR3 DNA reads TGCAGTGCTAGAGATCTCAGGTTGAACACTGAAGCTTTCTTT.

The chain links TRBV30 to TRBJ1-2; D might be TRBD1 (5 bases). Germline CDR1 reads GTSNPN; CDR2 reads SVGIG (reference sequence). CDR3 length equals 16 residues. Trimming stripped 2 bases from V and 0 bases from J, with 16 bases between. In nucleotides, the CDR3 is TGTGCCTGGAGTACCCCACGACAGCTTCCTAACTATGGCTACACCTTC. This gives the protein CAWSTPRQLPNYGYTF. The full variable domain, rest sourced from reference TRBV30 and TRBJ1-2, is SQTIHQWPATLVQPVGSPLSLECTVEGTSNPNLYWYRQAAGRGLQLLFYSVGIGQISSEVPQNLSASRPQDRQFILSSKKLLLSDSGFYLCAWSTPRQLPNYGYTFGSGTRLTVV.

The genes are TRBV7-9 and TRBJ2-2; D gene unclear. The V gene's germline CDR1 is SEHNR and CDR2 FQNEAQ (reference sequence). With 4 bases removed from V and 5 bases from J, the gap between germline ends came to 8 bases. This CDR3 has 13 amino acids. The CDR3 sequence: CASSSARTGELFF. CDR3 bases: TGTGCCAGCAGCTCCGCTCGGACCGGGGAGCTGTTTTTT.

This clonotype was seen once. This chain joins TRBV29-1 and TRBJ1-2; D is unclear. Germline-derived CDR1 and CDR2 are SQVTM and ANQGSEA. CDR3 length: 13 residues. V lost 4 bases, J lost 8 bases, and 17 bases lay in between. Here the CDR3 reads CSVAKQALAGYTF. The CDR3 DNA sequence: TGCAGCGTTGCAAAGCAGGCCTTAGCCGGCTACACCTTC.

The chain carries TRBV5-1 and TRBJ2-5; D possibly corresponds to TRBD2 (6 bases). The CDR3 runs to 15 residues. The V end was cut by 1 base, the J end by 5 bases, with 15 bases between. CDR1 and CDR2 from the germline V gene are SGHRS and YFSETQ. The CDR3 protein is CASSLSPGEAETQYF. DNA of the CDR3: TGCGCCAGCAGCTTGAGTCCCGGGGAGGCGGAGACCCAGTACTTC. Supplemented by reference TRBV5-1 and TRBJ2-5, the full variable domain reads KAGVTQTPRYLIKTRGQQVTLSCSPISGHRSVSWYQQTPGQGLQFLFEYFSETQRNKGNFPGRFSGRQFSNSRSEMNVSTLELGDSALYLCASSLSPGEAETQYFGPGTRLLVL.

The sample holds one count of this clonotype. The gene calls are TRBV27 and TRBJ1-1; no clear D gene. V was pared by 6 bases and J by 1 base, with 12 bases between. CDR1 and CDR2 from the germline V gene are MNHEY and SMNVEV (reference sequence). This CDR3 has 14 amino acids. The CDR3 protein is CASRLAGGNTEAFF. DNA of the CDR3: TGTGCCAGCAGGCTCGCTGGCGGGAACACTGAAGCTTTCTTT.